This T cell receptor beta chain emerged from a study of human T cells and chemical hapten exposure. Study-level information: The study patch tested 0.01% DPC on the upper back and read results at 6 days. Largely, small differences in pooled library volume made per-sample TCR yields vary.

MiXCR, applied by TCRdb to the RACE reads, yields one record per CDR3 protein. The repertoire holds a few hundred thousand distinct CDR3 sequences, with about 6% as singletons. The germline V gene encodes CDR1 SGHTA and CDR2 FQGNSA. V lost 10 bases and J 1 base, leaving 15 bases between the germline ends. The CDR3 runs to 14 residues. Indicated time point: patch test 2, 6 weeks after DPC sensitization. The sample's treatment: therapeutic diphenylcyclopropenone sensitization with weekly scalp DPC. This clonotype has ten or more counts. The sequencing used whole blood, collected in connection with sensitization to the hapten diphenylcyclopropenone (DPC). The receptor was derived from a woman under 30 with alopecia areata. Some clones in this sample may be carry-over from other donors' samples. The chain employs TRBV7-2 and TRBJ2-3; perhaps TRBD1 as D (6 bases). The CDR3 region is CAKGEPLRTDTQYF. The CDR3 bases are TGTGCCAAGGGGGAGCCCCTGCGCACAGATACGCAGTATTTT.